This TCR beta chain was retrieved from a study of blood T cell repertoires in COVID-19. Assay used: immunoSEQ multiplex PCR; TCRdb lists only in-frame clones, some missing. This sample has 20,000 to 30,000 clones, with 75% to 85% found just once. The CDR3 extends over 16 amino acids. V was clipped by 8 bases and J by 10 bases; unmatched bases: 14. The V gene's germline CDR1 is SEHNR and CDR2 FQNEAQ (reference sequence). A few counts support this clone. The chain is built from TRBV7-9 and TRBJ1-6; TRBD1 agrees at 10 bases. The sequence was obtained from a human donor in a cohort sampled during active COVID-19. The source material was peripheral blood. The CDR3 loop reads CASDQDGQGVASPLHF. As DNA, the CDR3 is TGTGCCAGCGACCAGGATGGACAGGGGGTAGCATCACCCCTCCACTTT.